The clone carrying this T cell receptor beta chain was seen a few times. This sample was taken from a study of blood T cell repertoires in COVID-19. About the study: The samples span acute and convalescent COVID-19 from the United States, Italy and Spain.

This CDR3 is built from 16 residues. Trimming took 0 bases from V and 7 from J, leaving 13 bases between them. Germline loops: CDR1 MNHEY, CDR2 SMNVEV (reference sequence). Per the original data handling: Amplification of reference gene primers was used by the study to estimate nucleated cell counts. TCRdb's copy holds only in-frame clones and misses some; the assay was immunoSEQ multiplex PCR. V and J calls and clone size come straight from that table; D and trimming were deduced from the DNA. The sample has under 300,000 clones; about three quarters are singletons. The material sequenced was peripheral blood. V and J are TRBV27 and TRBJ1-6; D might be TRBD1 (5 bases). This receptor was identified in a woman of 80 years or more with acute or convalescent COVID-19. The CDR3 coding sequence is TGTGCCAGCAGTTTATCGGCTGGGACTATGAATTCACCCCTCCACTTT. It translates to CASSLSAGTMNSPLHF.